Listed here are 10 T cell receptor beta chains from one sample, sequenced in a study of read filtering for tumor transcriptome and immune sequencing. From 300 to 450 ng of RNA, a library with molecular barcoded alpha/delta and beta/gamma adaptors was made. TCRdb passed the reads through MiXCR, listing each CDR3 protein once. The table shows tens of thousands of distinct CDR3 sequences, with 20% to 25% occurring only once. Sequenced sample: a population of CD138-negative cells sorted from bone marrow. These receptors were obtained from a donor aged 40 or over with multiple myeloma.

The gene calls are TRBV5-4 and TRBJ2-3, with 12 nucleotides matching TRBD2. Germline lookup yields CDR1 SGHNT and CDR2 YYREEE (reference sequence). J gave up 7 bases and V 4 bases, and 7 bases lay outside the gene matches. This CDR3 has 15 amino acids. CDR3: CASSQGLAGSNTQYF. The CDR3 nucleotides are TGTGCCAGCAGCCAAGGACTAGCGGGGTCCAATACGCAGTATTTT.

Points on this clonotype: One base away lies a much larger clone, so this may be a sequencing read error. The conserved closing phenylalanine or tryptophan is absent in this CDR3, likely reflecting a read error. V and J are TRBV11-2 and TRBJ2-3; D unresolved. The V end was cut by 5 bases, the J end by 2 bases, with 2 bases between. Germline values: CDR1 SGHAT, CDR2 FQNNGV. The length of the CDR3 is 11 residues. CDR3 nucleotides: TGTGCCAGCAGCCACACAGATACGCAGTATCTT. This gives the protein CASSHTDTQYL.

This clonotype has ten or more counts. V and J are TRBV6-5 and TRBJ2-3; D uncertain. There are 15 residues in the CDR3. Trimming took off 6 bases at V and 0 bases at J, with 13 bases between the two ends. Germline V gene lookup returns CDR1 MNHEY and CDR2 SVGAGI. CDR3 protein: CASSRTLSSTDTQYF. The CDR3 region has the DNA TGTGCCAGCAGCCGGACCCTGTCTAGCACAGATACGCAGTATTTT.

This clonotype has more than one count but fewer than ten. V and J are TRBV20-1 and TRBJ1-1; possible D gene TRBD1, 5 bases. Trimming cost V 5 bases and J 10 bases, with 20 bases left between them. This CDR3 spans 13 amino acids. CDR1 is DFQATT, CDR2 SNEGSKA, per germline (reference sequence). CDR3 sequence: CSAASYQGLSAFF. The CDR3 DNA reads TGCAGTGCTGCCTCATATCAGGGTTTATCAGCTTTCTTT.

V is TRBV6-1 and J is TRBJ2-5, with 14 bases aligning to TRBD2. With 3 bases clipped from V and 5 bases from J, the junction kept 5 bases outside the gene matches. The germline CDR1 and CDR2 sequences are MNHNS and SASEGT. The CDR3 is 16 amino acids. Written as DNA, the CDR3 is TGTGCCAGCAGTGAGACTAGCGGGGGGGGCTGGGAGACCCAGTACTTC. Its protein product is CASSETSGGGWETQYF.

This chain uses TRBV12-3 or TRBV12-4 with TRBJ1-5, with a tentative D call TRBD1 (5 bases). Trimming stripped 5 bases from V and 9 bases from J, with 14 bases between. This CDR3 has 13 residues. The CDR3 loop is CASSRQGPSPQHF. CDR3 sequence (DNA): TGTGCCAGCAGTCGGCAGGGTCCTTCGCCCCAGCATTTT.

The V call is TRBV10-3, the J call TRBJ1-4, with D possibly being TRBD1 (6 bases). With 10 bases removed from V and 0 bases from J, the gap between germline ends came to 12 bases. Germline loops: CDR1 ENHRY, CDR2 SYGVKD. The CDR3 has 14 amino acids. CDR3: CATQGSTTNEKLFF. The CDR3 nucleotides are TGTGCCACCCAGGGGTCGACAACTAATGAAAAACTGTTTTTT.

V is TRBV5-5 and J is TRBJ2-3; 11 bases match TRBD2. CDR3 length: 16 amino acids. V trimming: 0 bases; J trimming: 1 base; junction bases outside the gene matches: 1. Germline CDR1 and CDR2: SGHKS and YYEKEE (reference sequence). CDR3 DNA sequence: TGTGCCAGCAGCTTGGTACTAGCGGGGGGCACAGATACGCAGTATTTT. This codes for CASSLVLAGGTDTQYF. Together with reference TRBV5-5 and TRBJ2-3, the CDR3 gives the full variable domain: DAGVTQSPTHLIKTRGQQVTLRCSPISGHKSVSWYQQVLGQGPQFIFQYYEKEERGRGNFPDRFSARQFPNYSSELNVNALLLGDSALYLCASSLVLAGGTDTQYFGPGTRLTVL.

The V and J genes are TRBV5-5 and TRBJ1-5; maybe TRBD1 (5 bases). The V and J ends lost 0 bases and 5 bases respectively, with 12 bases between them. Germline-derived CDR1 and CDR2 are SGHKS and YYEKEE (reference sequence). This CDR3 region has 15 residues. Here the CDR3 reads CASSLAEGSYQPQHF. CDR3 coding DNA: TGTGCCAGCAGCTTGGCCGAGGGGAGCTATCAGCCCCAGCATTTT.

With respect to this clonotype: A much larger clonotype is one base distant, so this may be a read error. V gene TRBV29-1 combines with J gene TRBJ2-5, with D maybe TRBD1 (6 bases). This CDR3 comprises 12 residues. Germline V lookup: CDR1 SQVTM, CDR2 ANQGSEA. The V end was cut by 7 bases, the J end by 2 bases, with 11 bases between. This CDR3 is CSEAGVQETQYF. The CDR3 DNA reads TGCAGCGAAGCAGGGGTGCAAGAGACCCAGTACTTC.